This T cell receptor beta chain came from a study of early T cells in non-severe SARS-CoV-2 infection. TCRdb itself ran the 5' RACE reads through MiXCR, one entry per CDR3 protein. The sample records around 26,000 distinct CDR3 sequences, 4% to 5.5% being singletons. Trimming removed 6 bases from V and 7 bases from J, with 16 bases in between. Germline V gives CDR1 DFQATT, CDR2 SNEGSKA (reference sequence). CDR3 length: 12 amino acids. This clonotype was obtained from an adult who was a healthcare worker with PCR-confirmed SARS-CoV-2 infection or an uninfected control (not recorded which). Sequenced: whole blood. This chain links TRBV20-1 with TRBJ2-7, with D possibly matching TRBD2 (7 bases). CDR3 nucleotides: TGCAGTGCAGATGGGGGGGCGGGGGAGCAGTACTTC. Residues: CSADGGAGEQYF.